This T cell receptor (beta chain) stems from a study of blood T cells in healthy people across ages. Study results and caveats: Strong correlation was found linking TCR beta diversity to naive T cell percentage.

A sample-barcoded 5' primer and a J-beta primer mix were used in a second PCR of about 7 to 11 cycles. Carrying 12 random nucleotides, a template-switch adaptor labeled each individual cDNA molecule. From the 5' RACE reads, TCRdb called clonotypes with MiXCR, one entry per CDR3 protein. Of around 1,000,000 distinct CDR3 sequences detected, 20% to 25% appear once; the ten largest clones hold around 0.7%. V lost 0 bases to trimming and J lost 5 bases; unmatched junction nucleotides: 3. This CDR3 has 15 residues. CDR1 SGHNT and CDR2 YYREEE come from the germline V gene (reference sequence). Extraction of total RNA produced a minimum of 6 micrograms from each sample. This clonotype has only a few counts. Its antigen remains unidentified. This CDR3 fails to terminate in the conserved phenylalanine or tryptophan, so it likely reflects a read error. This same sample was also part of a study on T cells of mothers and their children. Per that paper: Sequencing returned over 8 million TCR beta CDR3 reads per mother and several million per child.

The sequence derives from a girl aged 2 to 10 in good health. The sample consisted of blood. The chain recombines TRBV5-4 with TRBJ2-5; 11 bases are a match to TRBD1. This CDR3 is CASSLVDRGHETQYL. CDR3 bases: TGTGCCAGCAGCTTGGTGGACAGGGGGCACGAGACCCAGTACCTC.